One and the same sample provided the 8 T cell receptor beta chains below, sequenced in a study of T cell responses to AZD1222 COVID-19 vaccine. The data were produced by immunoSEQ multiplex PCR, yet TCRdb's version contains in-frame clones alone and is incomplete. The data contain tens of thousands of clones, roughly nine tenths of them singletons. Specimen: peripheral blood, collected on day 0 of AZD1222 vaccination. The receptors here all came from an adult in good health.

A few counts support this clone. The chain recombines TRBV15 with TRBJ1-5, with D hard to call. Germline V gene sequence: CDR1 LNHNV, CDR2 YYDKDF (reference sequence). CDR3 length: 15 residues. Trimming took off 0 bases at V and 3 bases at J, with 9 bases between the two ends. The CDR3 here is CATSRDQRINQPQHF. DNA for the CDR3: TGTGCCACCAGCAGAGATCAACGGATCAATCAGCCCCAGCATTTT. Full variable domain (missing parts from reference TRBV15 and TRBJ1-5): DAMVIQNPRYQVTQFGKPVTLSCSQTLNHNVMYWYQQKSSQAPKLLFHYYDKDFNNEADTPDNFQSRRPNTSFCFLDIRSPGLGDTAMYLCATSRDQRINQPQHFGDGTRLSIL.

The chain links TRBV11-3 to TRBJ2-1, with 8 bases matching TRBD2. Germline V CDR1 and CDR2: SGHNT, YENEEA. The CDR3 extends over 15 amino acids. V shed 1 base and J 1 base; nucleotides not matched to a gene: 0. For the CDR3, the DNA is TGTGCCAGCAGCTTAGCGGGGGGGTCCTACAATGAGCAGTTCTTC. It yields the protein CASSLAGGSYNEQFF.

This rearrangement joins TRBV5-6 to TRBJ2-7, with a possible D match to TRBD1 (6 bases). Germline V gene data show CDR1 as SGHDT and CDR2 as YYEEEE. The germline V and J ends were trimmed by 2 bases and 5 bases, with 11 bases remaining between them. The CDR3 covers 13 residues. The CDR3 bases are TGTGCCAGCAGCTTAACAGGGAGCCACGAGCAGTACTTC. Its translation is CASSLTGSHEQYF.

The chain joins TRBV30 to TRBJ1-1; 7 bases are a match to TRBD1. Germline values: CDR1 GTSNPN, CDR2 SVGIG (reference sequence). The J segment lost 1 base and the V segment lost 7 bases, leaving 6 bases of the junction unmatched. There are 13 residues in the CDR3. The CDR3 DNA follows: TGTGCCTCAACCCGGGACAGGAACACTGAAGCTTTCTTT. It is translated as CASTRDRNTEAFF.

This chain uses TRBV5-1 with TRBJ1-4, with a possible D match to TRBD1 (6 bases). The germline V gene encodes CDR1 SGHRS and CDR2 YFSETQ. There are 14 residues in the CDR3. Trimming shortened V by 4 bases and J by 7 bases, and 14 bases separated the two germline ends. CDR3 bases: TGCGCCAGCAGCCCCGGGGGGGGCGGTGAAAAACTGTTTTTT. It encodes CASSPGGGGEKLFF.

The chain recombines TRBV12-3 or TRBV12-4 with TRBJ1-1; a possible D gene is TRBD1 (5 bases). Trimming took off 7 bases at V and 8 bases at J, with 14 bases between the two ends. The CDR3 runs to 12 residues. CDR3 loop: CASNKKGQEAFF. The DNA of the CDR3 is TGTGCCAGCAATAAAAAGGGGCAGGAAGCTTTCTTT.

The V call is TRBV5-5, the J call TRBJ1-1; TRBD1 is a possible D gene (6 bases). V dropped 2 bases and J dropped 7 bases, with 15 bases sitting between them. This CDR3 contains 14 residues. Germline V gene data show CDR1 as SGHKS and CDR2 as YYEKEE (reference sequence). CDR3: CASSFQVGADEAFF. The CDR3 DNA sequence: TGTGCCAGCAGCTTTCAGGTGGGGGCGGATGAAGCTTTCTTT.

This CDR3 is CASSIDRVGTDTQYF. CDR3 nucleotides: TGTGCCAGTAGTATAGACAGGGTTGGCACAGATACGCAGTATTTT. The chain uses TRBV19 and TRBJ2-3; D is perhaps TRBD1 (5 bases). The CDR3 runs to 15 residues. V dropped 0 bases and J dropped 1 base, with 8 bases sitting between them. Germline V CDR1 and CDR2: LNHDA, SQIVND (reference sequence).